These 8 T cell receptor beta chains were all obtained from the same sample, sequenced in a study of T-cell reconstitution after alpha-beta-depleted transplantation in children. Library preparation (for TCRbeta) was performed with unique molecular identifiers. From the PCR reads, TCRdb called clonotypes with MiXCR, one entry per CDR3 protein. The table shows more than 90,000 distinct CDR3 sequences, with 7% to 10% occurring only once. Sequencing used PBMCs from the stem cell graft donor, obtained from the stem cell graft. The receptors stem from a human donor who donated a stem cell graft to a child with congenital amegakaryocytic thrombocytopenia.

This clonotype was counted many times. The rearrangement joins TRBV20-1 to TRBJ1-3, with unresolved D. The germline CDR1 and CDR2 sequences are DFQATT and SNEGSKA (reference sequence). V dropped 1 base and J dropped 0 bases, with 10 bases sitting between them. This CDR3 has 15 residues. This CDR3 reads CSARADISSGNTIYF. The CDR3 DNA sequence: TGCAGTGCTAGAGCTGACATCTCCTCTGGAAACACCATATATTTT.

This clonotype occurred many times. The gene calls are TRBV20-1 and TRBJ2-5, with a possible D match to TRBD1 (6 bases). Trimming pared 0 bases from V and 3 bases from J, leaving 14 bases between. Germline CDR1 DFQATT, CDR2 SNEGSKA (reference sequence). This CDR3 is 15 amino acids long. The CDR3 loop is CSARDLRTAEETQYF. CDR3 coding DNA: TGCAGTGCTAGAGATCTGCGGACAGCCGAAGAGACCCAGTACTTC.

This clonotype was seen at least ten times. This rearrangement joins TRBV29-1 to TRBJ2-1, with TRBD2 matching 12 bases. J gave up 0 bases and V 7 bases, and 4 bases lay outside the gene matches. The CDR3 extends over 15 amino acids. Germline values: CDR1 SQVTM, CDR2 ANQGSEA. The CDR3 here is CSGGLAGSSYNEQFF. DNA of the CDR3: TGCAGCGGAGGACTAGCGGGAAGCTCCTACAATGAGCAGTTCTTC.

This clonotype was observed at least ten times. The J gene is TRBJ2-3, the V gene TRBV29-1; unclear D gene. Germline V CDR1 and CDR2: SQVTM, ANQGSEA. V was trimmed by 0 bases and J by 4 bases, leaving 11 bases between them. CDR3 length: 14 residues. CDR3 protein: CSVEDYRDADTQYF. The CDR3 bases are TGCAGCGTTGAAGATTATCGAGACGCAGATACGCAGTATTTT.

Worth noting for this clonotype: An end of the junction differs from the germline gene, which may be a read error. The chain uses TRBV7-7 and TRBJ1-3, with D possibly matching TRBD1 (5 bases). CDR1 is SSHAT and CDR2 is FNYEAQ in the germline V gene (reference sequence). The CDR3 has 14 amino acids. The CDR3 loop is CASSPLTGGNTIYF. CDR3 DNA: TGTGCCAGCAGCCCCCTAACAGGTGGAAACACCATATATTTC.

This chain uses TRBV7-9 with TRBJ2-5; the D gene is possibly TRBD2 (5 bases). The CDR3 is 13 amino acids. V lost 2 bases and J lost 3, with 7 bases in between. The germline CDR1 and CDR2 sequences are SEHNR and FQNEAQ (reference sequence). The DNA of the CDR3 is TGTGCCAGCAGCTTATCGGAGGAAGAGACCCAGTACTTC. This translates into CASSLSEEETQYF.

With respect to this clonotype: A much larger clone lies a single base off, so this may be a read error. No conserved phenylalanine or tryptophan is present at the end of the CDR3, so a read error is the likely explanation. The chain joins TRBV7-9 to TRBJ2-5, with 7 nucleotides matching TRBD1. The CDR3 runs to 15 residues. V was clipped by 4 bases and J by 2 bases; unmatched bases: 7. Germline CDR1 reads SEHNR; CDR2 reads FQNEAQ (reference sequence). The CDR3 loop is CASSSSGTEQETQYL. The DNA of the CDR3 is TGTGCCAGCAGCTCCTCCGGGACAGAGCAAGAGACCCAGTACTTG.

The chain couples TRBV3-1 to TRBJ1-3; D is unclear. Deletions cut 10 bases from V and 1 base from J, with 20 bases between. CDR1 and CDR2 from the germline V gene are LGHDT and YNNKEL (reference sequence). This CDR3 comprises 16 residues. The CDR3 loop is CATTTSHYQSGNTIYF. Here the CDR3 DNA reads TGTGCCACCACCACTAGTCACTACCAATCTGGAAACACCATATATTTT.